This TCR beta chain was recorded in a study of T cell responses to AZD1222 COVID-19 vaccine. For this clone: Its antigen remains unidentified.

V dropped 2 bases and J dropped 6; count of bases not matched to a gene: 1. The CDR3 length is 14 residues. The germline V gene encodes CDR1 KGHSH and CDR2 LQKENI. The study's findings and limits: In the spike-specific TCR repertoire, nearly half reportedly target unmutated variant regions. White British ancestry dominated among donors, who included more females, and clonal diversity was possibly underestimated. Across spike, vaccine-associated CD4 TCRs were found, dominant at 160-218 and 743-854.

Data came from immunoSEQ multiplex PCR; TCRdb stores just in-frame clones and leaves some out. The sample has 75,000 to 90,000 clones; 89% are singletons. This sequence joins TRBV18 and TRBJ1-1, with TRBD1 identical over 12 bases. Sample: peripheral blood, taken on day 0 of AZD1222 vaccination. The sequence was obtained from an adult in good health. The CDR3 region has the DNA TGTGCCAGCTCACCAGGGACAGGGGGCTCTGAAGCTTTCTTT. It codes for CASSPGTGGSEAFF. The full variable domain, completed using reference TRBV18 and TRBJ1-1, is NAGVMQNPRHLVRRRGQEARLRCSPMKGHSHVYWYRQLPEEGLKFMVYLQKENIIDESGMPKERFSAEFPKEGPSILRIQQVVRGDSAAYFCASSPGTGGSEAFFGQGTRLTVV.